Included here is one TCR beta chain sequence, with context. Through Arm-PCR of CDR3 regions and iRepertoire HTBI primers, TCR beta libraries were built. TCRdb itself ran the multiplex PCR reads through MiXCR, one entry per CDR3 protein. The table shows about 400,000 distinct CDR3 sequences, with less than 25% occurring only once. Sample time point: persistent/refractory GD, antithyroid drugs over 5 years with positive TRAb. Extracted PBMC RNA gave rise to the TCR library. The sample is drawn from a study of regulatory T cells in long-lasting Graves disease. In the study overall: Persistent cases were those of Graves' disease that involved over 5 years of antithyroid drugs with positive TSH receptor antibodies.

Material: peripheral blood mononuclear cells (PBMCs), obtained when the disease was refractory, from a patient treated with antithyroid drugs. The receptor comes from a female donor with Graves disease.

The CDR3 spells CASSLGGGRGANNEQFF. The CDR3 DNA reads as TGCGCCAGCAGCTTGGGGGGCGGGAGGGGGGCCAACAATGAGCAGTTCTTC. The chain carries TRBV5-1 and TRBJ2-1; 9 bases align to TRBD2. The germline CDR1 and CDR2 sequences are SGHRS and YFSETQ. Trimming took 0 bases from V and 5 from J; bases not matched to a gene: 9. The CDR3 sequence is 17 residues long.